What follows is one T cell receptor (beta chain) and its context. The data were obtained in a study of T cells of healthy individuals. TCRdb called the 5' RACE reads again in MiXCR, with one record for every CDR3 protein. The sample records about 82,000 distinct CDR3 sequences, approximately 5.4% being singletons. In germline, CDR1 is SGDLS, CDR2 YYNGEE. The CDR3 length is 16 residues. Between the trimmed V and J ends, which lost 4 bases and 1 base, there was a span of 15 bases. The sequence derives from a female donor in good health. V is TRBV9 and J is TRBJ2-1; D might be TRBD2 (6 bases). CDR3 sequence: CASSQSGLPSYNEQFF. CDR3 in DNA: TGTGCCAGCAGCCAATCGGGACTGCCGTCCTACAATGAGCAGTTCTTC.